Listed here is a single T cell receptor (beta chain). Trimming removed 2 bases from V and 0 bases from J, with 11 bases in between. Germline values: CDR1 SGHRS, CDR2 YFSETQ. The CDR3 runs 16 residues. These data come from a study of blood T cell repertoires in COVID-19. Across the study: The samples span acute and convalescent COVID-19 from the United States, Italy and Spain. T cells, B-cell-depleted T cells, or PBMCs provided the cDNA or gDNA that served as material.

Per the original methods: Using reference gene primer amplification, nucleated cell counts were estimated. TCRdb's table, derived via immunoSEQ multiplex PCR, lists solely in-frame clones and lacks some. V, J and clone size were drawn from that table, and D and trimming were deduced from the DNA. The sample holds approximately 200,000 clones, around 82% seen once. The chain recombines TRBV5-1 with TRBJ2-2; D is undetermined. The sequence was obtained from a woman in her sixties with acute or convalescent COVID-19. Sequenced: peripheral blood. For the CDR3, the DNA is TGCGCCAGCAGCTTCGAGCTACAGTCGAACACCGGGGAGCTGTTTTTT. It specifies CASSFELQSNTGELFF.